A single T cell receptor (beta chain) is shown here with its context. Its antigen is undetermined. This CDR3 contains 19 residues. J lost 5 bases, V lost 4 bases, and 15 bases had no gene match. Germline-derived CDR1 and CDR2 are ENHRY and SYGVKD. Assay used: immunoSEQ multiplex PCR; TCRdb lists only in-frame clones, some missing. The table includes roughly 2 million clones, 95% detected once. The sample is drawn from a study of shared clonotypes between healthy human individuals. Across the whole study: A donor's plate count was three for CD4 naive and three for CD4 memory; CD8 naive had two and CD8 memory one.

Overall study results and limits: Only blood samples were collected, and tissue repertoires likely differ. Estimated richness was generally greater in naive than memory subsets. There were few donors, and this limited the genetic and exposure-history diversity represented.

Sequencing was performed on naive CD4+ T cells sorted from blood. As for subset: CD45RA+ positively selected. V gene TRBV10-3 combines with J gene TRBJ2-1; TRBD2 matches at 12 bases. This receptor was taken from a man younger than 35 in good health. The CDR3 is CAISARLAGGSNIDNEQFF. The CDR3, as DNA: TGTGCCATCAGTGCGAGGCTAGCGGGAGGGTCCAACATCGACAATGAGCAGTTCTTC.